This T cell receptor beta chain derives from a study of cytomegalovirus exposure and HLA in healthy donors. TCRdb's copy holds only in-frame clones and misses some; the assay was immunoSEQ multiplex PCR. The table lists 50,000 to 65,000 clones, around 93% of them singletons, with 6.5% to 9% in the top ten. The CDR3 spans 14 residues. Germline assignment: CDR1 MNHEY and CDR2 SMNVEV (reference sequence). V shed 7 bases, J shed 0 bases, and the junction held 5 bases outside the gene matches. The receptor comes from a woman aged 18 to 35 in good health and CMV-seropositive. Specimen: PBMCs. The gene calls are TRBV27 and TRBJ1-1; 7 bases fit TRBD1. The chain's CDR3 is CASTGGQLNTEAFF. The DNA of the CDR3 is TGTGCCAGCACCGGGGGACAGCTGAACACTGAAGCTTTCTTT.